Sequencing of this T cell receptor (beta chain) was carried out in a study of OX40 agonist ivuxolimab in advanced cancers. On the study more broadly: Across the patients, intravenous ivuxolimab was delivered every 2 weeks at 0.01 to 10 mg/kg.

Trimming cost V 4 bases and J 0 bases, with 9 bases left between them. This CDR3 comprises 14 residues. Germline V CDR1 and CDR2: MNHEY, SMNVEV (reference sequence). Here immunoSEQ multiplex PCR was the method, and the copy in TCRdb shows in-frame clones only, minus some. This sample has tens of thousands of clones, with around nine tenths found just once. The TCR originated in an adult with an advanced solid tumor such as melanoma, head and neck, liver or kidney cancer. Material: CD4+ or CD8+ T cells sorted from blood, obtained in a trial of the OX40 agonist ivuxolimab. V is TRBV27 and J is TRBJ1-1, with D possibly TRBD1 on 5 matching bases. DNA of the CDR3: TGTGCCAGCAGTTATGGACAACTGAACACTGAAGCTTTCTTT. This codes for CASSYGQLNTEAFF.